These 31 T cell receptor beta chains share one sample of origin, sequenced in a study of blood T cell repertoires in COVID-19. Method: immunoSEQ multiplex PCR; TCRdb's copy keeps in-frame clones and lacks some. This sample yields about 110,000 clones, of which over 60% are seen a single time; over 3.5% belongs to the top ten. The specimen was peripheral blood. The receptors shown here come from an elderly woman with acute or convalescent COVID-19.

For this clone: A read error may produce the germline difference seen at one junction end. The chain joins TRBV7-7 to TRBJ2-5, with D possibly TRBD2 on 7 matching bases. CDR1 and CDR2 (germline): SSHAT, FNYEAQ (reference sequence). The CDR3 covers 15 residues. CDR3 sequence: CASSLGGGPQETQYF. The CDR3 nucleotides read TGTGCTAGCAGCTTAGGGGGGGGGCCGCAAGAGACCCAGTACTTC.

The sample holds a few counts of this clone. This chain connects TRBV29-1 to TRBJ2-1, with 10 positions matching TRBD1. Germline assignment: CDR1 SQVTM and CDR2 ANQGSEA. CDR3 size: 15 residues. With V trimmed by 6 bases and J by 7 bases, 12 bases remained unmatched. Here the CDR3 reads CSVEPGQGLGNEQFF. The CDR3 coding sequence is TGCAGCGTCGAACCGGGACAGGGGTTAGGGAATGAGCAGTTCTTC.

This chain connects TRBV5-1 to TRBJ1-1, with 7 nucleotides matching TRBD1. J lost 4 bases, V lost 3 bases, and 9 bases had no gene match. The CDR3 is 15 amino acids. CDR1 is SGHRS and CDR2 is YFSETQ in the germline V gene. CDR3 DNA sequence: TGCGCCAGCAGCTACATGCCCGGACAGGTCACTGAAGCTTTCTTT. It specifies CASSYMPGQVTEAFF.

This rearrangement joins TRBV2 to TRBJ1-6; the D gene is possibly TRBD1 (5 bases). V shed 9 bases and J shed 7 bases, with 10 bases lying between them. Germline CDR1 reads SNHLY; CDR2 reads FYNNEI. This CDR3 is built from 12 residues. The DNA of the CDR3 is TGTGCCAGTTCCAGGGCAAATTCACCCCTCCACTTT. This translates into CASSRANSPLHF.

The chain employs TRBV13 and TRBJ1-1, with D perhaps TRBD1 (6 bases). Trimming cost V 3 bases and J 8 bases, with 16 bases left between them. CDR3 size: 14 residues. CDR1 PRHDT and CDR2 FYEKMQ come from the germline V gene (reference sequence). The DNA for the CDR3 is TGTGCCAGCAGCTTCAGGGGATTCTCTCTAGAAGCTTTCTTT. It specifies CASSFRGFSLEAFF. The whole variable domain, filled in from reference TRBV13 and TRBJ1-1, reads AAGVIQSPRHLIKEKRETATLKCYPIPRHDTVYWYQQGPGQDPQFLISFYEKMQSDKGSIPDRFSAQQFSDYHSELNMSSLELGDSALYFCASSFRGFSLEAFFGQGTRLTVV.

This clone was observed a handful of times. V and J are TRBV6-5 and TRBJ1-1, with TRBD1 matching over 8 bases. V lost 10 bases, J lost 4 bases, and 11 bases stayed unmatched. The CDR3 is 14 amino acids. In germline, CDR1 is MNHEY, CDR2 SVGAGI. For the CDR3, the DNA is TGTGCCACCACATGGGACAGGTCTTCCACTGAAGCTTTCTTT. Translation gives CATTWDRSSTEAFF.

The V gene is TRBV3-1 (or the pseudogene TRBV3-2), the J gene TRBJ1-6; TRBD1 is a possible D gene (5 bases). CDR3 length: 17 residues. CDR1 LGHDT and CDR2 YNNKEL come from the germline V gene (reference sequence). V lost 1 base to trimming and J lost 10 bases, with 20 bases between them. CDR3 nucleotide sequence: TGTGCCAGCAGCCAAGGGGGAGCGGGGACCTTTAGGTCACCCCTCCACTTT. It yields the protein CASSQGGAGTFRSPLHF.

The chain recombines TRBV5-8 with TRBJ2-1; D remains unclear. The CDR3 has 15 residues. V lost 2 bases and J 2 bases, leaving 11 bases between the germline ends. Germline CDR1 reads SGHTS; CDR2 reads YDEGEE. CDR3 region: CASSFLQFTYNEQFF. In DNA, the CDR3 is TGTGCCAGCAGCTTTCTACAGTTCACCTACAATGAGCAGTTCTTC.

Only a few counts were recorded for this clone. The chain carries TRBV19 and TRBJ2-7; 9 nucleotides agree with TRBD1. Germline V CDR1 and CDR2: LNHDA, SQIVND (reference sequence). J lost 3 bases, V lost 6 bases, and 6 bases had no gene match. The CDR3 runs 14 residues. The CDR3 bases are TGTGCCAGTAGCCCACAGGGGGCTGTCTACGAGCAGTACTTC. Its translation: CASSPQGAVYEQYF.

This clone was recorded only once. The V call is TRBV6-5, the J call TRBJ2-7; TRBD1 is a possible D gene (6 bases). Trimming took off 6 bases at V and 3 bases at J, with 15 bases between the two ends. The V gene's germline CDR1 is MNHEY and CDR2 SVGAGI. The CDR3 loop spans 14 amino acids. CDR3 bases: TGTGCCAGCAGCAAGCGCCGGGACAACTACGAGCAGTACTTC. It translates to CASSKRRDNYEQYF.

This chain links TRBV19 with TRBJ1-5, with 10 bases that match TRBD1. The length of the CDR3 is 15 residues. Looked up from germline, CDR1 is LNHDA and CDR2 is SQIVND (reference sequence). V lost 3 bases to trimming and J lost 7 bases; unmatched junction nucleotides: 6. The CDR3: CASSMKGQGTQPQHF. CDR3 in DNA: TGTGCCAGTAGTATGAAGGGACAGGGGACCCAGCCCCAGCATTTT.

V is TRBV18 and J is TRBJ2-1; TRBD1 matches at 12 bases. Unmatched junction bases numbered 2, after V lost 5 bases and J lost 6 bases. The CDR3 spans 14 residues. CDR1 and CDR2 from the germline V gene are KGHSH and LQKENI. CDR3 DNA: TGTGCCAGCTCAGCGGGACAGGGGGCCAATGAGCAGTTCTTC. It encodes CASSAGQGANEQFF. The whole variable domain, filled in from reference TRBV18 and TRBJ2-1, reads NAGVMQNPRHLVRRRGQEARLRCSPMKGHSHVYWYRQLPEEGLKFMVYLQKENIIDESGMPKERFSAEFPKEGPSILRIQQVVRGDSAAYFCASSAGQGANEQFFGPGTRLTVL.

Details on this clone: Other DNA sequences in the same sample also yield this CDR3. The J gene is TRBJ2-7, the V gene TRBV7-9; the D is unclear. Trimming cost V 4 bases and J 4 bases, with 5 bases left between them. This CDR3 is 11 amino acids long. Germline V lookup: CDR1 SEHNR, CDR2 FQNEAQ (reference sequence). The CDR3 DNA follows: TGTGCCAGCAGCTCTATTTACGAGCAGTACTTC. Translated: CASSSIYEQYF.

The chain uses TRBV7-2 and TRBJ1-1; D unresolved. Germline CDR1 is SGHTA and CDR2 is FQGNSA. The CDR3 length is 15 residues. V was clipped by 3 bases and J by 1 base, with 12 bases between them. CDR3 DNA: TGTGCCAGCAGCTTCAGTCAGTTACCGAACACTGAAGCTTTCTTT. Translated, it gives CASSFSQLPNTEAFF.

This clone was recorded only once. The chain is built from TRBV6-5 and TRBJ1-2, with TRBD1 as a possible D gene (6 bases). The germline V gene encodes CDR1 MNHEY and CDR2 SVGAGI. The CDR3 spans 12 residues. Trimming stripped 6 bases from V and 7 bases from J, with 12 bases between. This chain's CDR3 is CASSTGTFGYTF. CDR3 coding DNA: TGTGCCAGCAGCACCGGGACATTTGGCTACACCTTC.

This chain joins TRBV5-6 and TRBJ1-5; D not resolved. Per germline, CDR1 SGHDT and CDR2 YYEEEE. The V and J ends lost 2 bases and 2 bases respectively, with 11 bases between them. The length of the CDR3 is 15 residues. The CDR3: CASSLYSLGNQPQHF. The CDR3 DNA reads TGTGCCAGCAGCTTATATAGTCTGGGCAATCAGCCCCAGCATTTT.

The chain employs TRBV10-2 and TRBJ2-1; 9 nucleotides match TRBD2. There are 18 residues in the CDR3. The J segment lost 5 bases and the V segment lost 0 bases, leaving 11 bases of the junction unmatched. Germline CDR1 WSHSY, CDR2 SAAADI. The CDR3 coding sequence is TGCGCCAGCAGTGAGTCGGGTAGCGGGAGCTCTCTCGACAATGAGCAGTTCTTC. Protein sequence: CASSESGSGSSLDNEQFF.

This clone was recorded only once. Within the sample, other DNA sequences also encode this same CDR3. V and J are TRBV20-1 and TRBJ2-7; possibly TRBD1 for D (5 bases). Between the trimmed V and J ends, which lost 6 bases and 3 bases, there was a span of 6 bases. This CDR3 comprises 10 residues. The V gene's germline CDR1 is DFQATT and CDR2 SNEGSKA (reference sequence). CDR3 protein: CSAGHYEQYF. The CDR3 nucleotides read TGCAGTGCGGGGCACTACGAGCAGTACTTC.

The chain employs TRBV18 and TRBJ2-5; D unclear. The CDR3 spans 13 residues. Germline assignment: CDR1 KGHSH and CDR2 LQKENI. V lost 0 bases and J 4 bases, leaving 6 bases between the germline ends. DNA for the CDR3: TGTGCCAGCTCACCACCGGGCCCAGAGACCCAGTACTTC. Protein: CASSPPGPETQYF.

The chain carries TRBV7-3 and TRBJ2-1; tentative D call: TRBD2 (5 bases). The V and J ends lost 5 bases and 10 bases respectively, with 15 bases between them. The germline CDR1 and CDR2 sequences are SGHTA and FQGTGA. This CDR3 has 13 residues. The CDR3 sequence: CASSDGPTGEQFF. The DNA of the CDR3 is TGTGCCAGCAGCGACGGTCCCACGGGGGAGCAGTTCTTC.

The V gene is TRBV2, the J gene TRBJ2-1, with TRBD2 matching 11 bases. From germline, CDR1 is SNHLY and CDR2 FYNNEI. The CDR3 covers 15 residues. V lost 5 bases and J lost 6; bases outside the gene matches: 6. CDR3 region: CASSFISGGANEQFF. CDR3 coding DNA: TGTGCCAGCAGTTTCATTAGCGGGGGGGCCAATGAGCAGTTCTTC. The complete variable domain, with remaining parts taken from reference TRBV2 and TRBJ2-1, reads EPEVTQTPSHQVTQMGQEVILRCVPISNHLYFYWYRQILGQKVEFLVSFYNNEISEKSEIFDDQFSVERPDGSNFTLKIRSTKLEDSAMYFCASSFISGGANEQFFGPGTRLTVL.

J is TRBJ2-1 and V is TRBV4-1; TRBD2 agrees at 10 bases. The junction had 11 bases not matched to a gene; V was cut back by 2 bases and J by 4 bases. The CDR3 totals 18 residues. Germline V gene data show CDR1 as MGHRA and CDR2 as YSYEKL. The CDR3 coding sequence is TGCGCCAGCAGCCAATCACCGACTAGCGGGTTCACTTACAATGAGCAGTTCTTC. Its protein is CASSQSPTSGFTYNEQFF.

The CDR3 spells CASSQRVGGDIQYF. CDR3 sequence (DNA): TGTGCCAGCAGCCAACGGGTTGGCGGGGACATTCAGTACTTC. The chain has TRBV3-1 (or the pseudogene TRBV3-2) and TRBJ2-4, with D possibly TRBD2 on 6 matching bases. The V end lost 2 bases, the J end lost 8 bases, and 13 bases lay between the germline ends. Germline loops: CDR1 LGHDT, CDR2 YNNKEL (reference sequence). The CDR3 totals 14 residues.

The chain combines TRBV6-5 with TRBJ2-5; D unresolved. Looked up from germline, CDR1 is MNHEY and CDR2 is SVGAGI. V was clipped by 0 bases and J by 5 bases, with 10 bases between them. The CDR3 totals 14 residues. DNA of the CDR3: TGTGCCAGCAGTTACTCGATGAGCAGGGAGACCCAGTACTTC. It codes for CASSYSMSRETQYF.

CDR3: CASSEPSGGPETQYF. CDR3 bases: TGTGCCAGCAGCGAACCGAGCGGGGGGCCAGAGACCCAGTACTTC. The chain has TRBV25-1 and TRBJ2-5, with 9 bases identical to TRBD2. V lost 6 bases to trimming and J lost 4 bases; unmatched junction nucleotides: 9. The CDR3 runs 15 residues. Germline values: CDR1 MGHDK, CDR2 SYGVNS.

The chain joins TRBV5-1 to TRBJ2-7; D possibly corresponds to TRBD2 (5 bases). The CDR3 totals 15 residues. Germline CDR1 is SGHRS and CDR2 is YFSETQ. Trimming removed 2 bases from V and 1 base from J, with 13 bases in between. The chain's CDR3 is CASSFRARGSYEQYF. The DNA of the CDR3 is TGCGCCAGCAGCTTCCGGGCCCGAGGGTCCTACGAGCAGTACTTC.

This clone is labeled as medium-sized (0.01 to 0.1%). The genes are TRBV6-5 and TRBJ1-1; D is ambiguous. Germline CDR1 and CDR2: MNHEY and SVGAGI. Trimming cost V 6 bases and J 2 bases, with 13 bases left between them. The CDR3 contains 14 residues. CDR3 region: CASRESGLNTEAFF. CDR3 coding DNA: TGTGCCAGCAGGGAGAGCGGACTTAACACTGAAGCTTTCTTT.

The chain uses TRBV6-5 and TRBJ2-1; 7 bases are shared with TRBD2. This CDR3 region has 13 residues. Germline V gene sequence: CDR1 MNHEY, CDR2 SVGAGI. J gave up 9 bases and V 9 bases, and 11 bases lay outside the gene matches. CDR3 loop: CASLGIRGGEQFF. The CDR3, as DNA: TGTGCCAGTCTCGGTATCCGCGGGGGTGAGCAGTTCTTC.

The V call is TRBV3-1 (or the pseudogene TRBV3-2), the J call TRBJ2-7; a weak D match, TRBD2 (6 bases). V dropped 0 bases and J dropped 6 bases, with 9 bases sitting between them. This CDR3 has 13 amino acids. Per the germline V gene, CDR1 is LGHDT and CDR2 is YNNKEL (reference sequence). CDR3 in amino acids: CASSQEWGVEQYF. CDR3 bases: TGTGCCAGCAGCCAAGAGTGGGGGGTCGAGCAGTACTTC.

The V call is TRBV21-1, the J call TRBJ1-5; the table's D call, TRBD1, was not checked against the DNA. TRBV21-1 constitutes a pseudogene. CDR3 length: 19 amino acids. CDR3 sequence: CASSKDRRDRGRGRQPQHF. DNA for the CDR3: TGTGCCAGCAGCAAAGATAGGCGGGACAGGGGGCGCGGAAGGCAGCCCCAGCATTTT.

V gene TRBV21-1 combines with J gene TRBJ2-1; TRBD2 is taken as the D call from the table, unchecked against the DNA. TRBV21-1 is a known pseudogene. The CDR3 totals 15 residues. The CDR3 is CASSRHSGSLNEQFF. The CDR3 DNA reads TGTGCCAGCAGCCGCCATAGCGGGAGTTTGAATGAGCAGTTCTTC.